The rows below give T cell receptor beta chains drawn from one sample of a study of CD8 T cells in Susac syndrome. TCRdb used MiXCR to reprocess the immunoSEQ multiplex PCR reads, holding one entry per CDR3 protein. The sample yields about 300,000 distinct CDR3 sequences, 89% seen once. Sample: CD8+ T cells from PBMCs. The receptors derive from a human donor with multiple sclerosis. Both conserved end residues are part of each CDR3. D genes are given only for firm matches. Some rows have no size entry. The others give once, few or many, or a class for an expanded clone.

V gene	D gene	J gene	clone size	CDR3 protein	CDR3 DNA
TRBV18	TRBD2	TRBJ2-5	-	CASSPEAGGPETQYF	TGTGCCAGCTCACCCGAGGCGGGAGGGCCGGAGACCCAGTACTTC
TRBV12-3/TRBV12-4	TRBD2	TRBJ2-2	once	CASSLGLGGGTGELFF	TGTGCCAGCAGTTTGGGACTAGGTGGAGGCACCGGGGAGCTGTTTTTT
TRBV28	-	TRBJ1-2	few	CASSLYSNYGYTF	TGTGCCAGCAGTTTATACAGCAACTATGGCTACACCTTC
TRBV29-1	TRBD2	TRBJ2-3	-	CSVGGLAGYHTDTQYF	TGCAGCGTTGGAGGACTAGCGGGATATCACACAGATACGCAGTATTTT
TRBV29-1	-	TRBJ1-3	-	CSAHSGNTIYF	TGCAGCGCCCACTCTGGAAACACCATATATTTT
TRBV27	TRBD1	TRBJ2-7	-	CASSFGTAYEQYF	TGTGCCAGCAGTTTTGGGACAGCCTACGAGCAGTACTTC
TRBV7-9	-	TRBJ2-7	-	CASSQGRTEAYEQYF	TGTGCCAGCAGCCAGGGTAGGACAGAAGCCTACGAGCAGTACTTC
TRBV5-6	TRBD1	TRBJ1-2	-	CASSFGTGEANYGYTF	TGTGCCAGCAGCTTTGGTACAGGGGAGGCTAACTATGGCTACACCTTC
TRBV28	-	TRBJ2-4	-	CASSFRQGSLAKNIQYF	TGTGCCAGCAGTTTTCGTCAGGGAAGTCTAGCCAAAAACATTCAGTACTTC
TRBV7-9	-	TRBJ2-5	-	CASSSSRDGGKTQYF	TGTGCCAGCAGCTCGTCCCGGGACGGAGGGAAGACCCAGTACTTC
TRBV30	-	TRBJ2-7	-	CAWSVYLESTYEQYF	TGTGCCTGGAGTGTATATCTTGAGAGCACCTACGAGCAGTACTTC
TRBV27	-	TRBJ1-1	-	CASSLVGPTEAFF	TGTGCCAGCAGTTTGGTAGGGCCCACTGAAGCTTTCTTT
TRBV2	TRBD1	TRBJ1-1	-	CASSEGQGPTEAFF	TGTGCCAGCAGTGAAGGACAGGGGCCCACTGAAGCTTTCTTT
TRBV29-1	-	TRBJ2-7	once	CSVGTGQSYEQYF	TGCAGCGTCGGAACAGGCCAGTCCTACGAGCAGTACTTC
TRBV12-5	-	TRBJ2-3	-	CASGLGGEDTQYF	TGTGCTAGTGGTTTGGGAGGCGAGGATACGCAGTATTTT
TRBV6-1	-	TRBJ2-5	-	CASSVGGRGQETQYF	TGTGCCAGCAGTGTGGGCGGAAGGGGCCAAGAGACCCAGTACTTC
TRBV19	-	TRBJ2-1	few	CASSKSGEPYNEQFF	TGTGCCAGTAGTAAGTCCGGGGAGCCCTACAATGAGCAGTTCTTC
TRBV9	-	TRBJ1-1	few	CASSVGGQTEAFF	TGTGCCAGCAGCGTTGGGGGGCAAACTGAAGCTTTCTTT
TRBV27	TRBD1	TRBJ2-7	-	CASSLSRDRGREQYF	TGTGCCAGCAGTTTATCGCGGGACAGGGGGCGTGAGCAGTACTTC
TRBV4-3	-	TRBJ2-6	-	CASSQVGGGSGANVLTF	TGCGCCAGCAGCCAAGTAGGGGGGGGCTCTGGGGCCAACGTCCTGACTTTC
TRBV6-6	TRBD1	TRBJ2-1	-	CATKDRGIEQFF	TGTGCCACCAAGGACAGGGGGATTGAGCAGTTCTTC
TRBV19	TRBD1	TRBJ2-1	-	CASSIGRGTEQFF	TGTGCCAGTAGTATCGGCAGGGGGACTGAGCAGTTCTTC
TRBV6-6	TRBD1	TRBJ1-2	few	CASSYSVTGDGYTF	TGTGCCAGCAGTTACTCAGTGACAGGGGATGGCTACACCTTC
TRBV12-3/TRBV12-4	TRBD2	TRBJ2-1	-	CASRLTSGGFGEQFF	TGTGCCAGCAGACTGACTAGCGGGGGGTTCGGTGAGCAGTTCTTC
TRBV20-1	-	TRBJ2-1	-	CSARDSGHPNEQFF	TGCAGTGCTAGAGATTCGGGGCACCCCAATGAGCAGTTCTTC
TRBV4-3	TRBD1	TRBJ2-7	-	CASSQAGTGIYEQYF	TGCGCCAGCAGCCAGGCCGGGACAGGGATCTACGAGCAGTACTTC
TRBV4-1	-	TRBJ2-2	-	CASRGFGVTGELFF	TGCGCCAGCCGTGGATTTGGGGTAACCGGGGAGCTGTTTTTT
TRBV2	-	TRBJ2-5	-	CASRFPGVQETQYF	TGTGCCAGCAGATTCCCGGGAGTCCAAGAGACCCAGTACTTC
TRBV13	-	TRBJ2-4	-	CASSLVDLRNIQYF	TGTGCCAGCAGCTTAGTAGACCTAAGAAACATTCAGTACTTC
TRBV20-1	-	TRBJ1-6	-	CSARVGTADNSPLHF	TGCAGTGCTAGAGTGGGGACCGCAGATAATTCACCCCTCCACTTT
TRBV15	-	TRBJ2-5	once	CATSRRLEETQYF	TGTGCCACCAGCAGAAGACTGGAAGAGACCCAGTACTTC
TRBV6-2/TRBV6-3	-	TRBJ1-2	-	CASSYTPETETAMNYGYTF	TGTGCCAGCAGTTACACGCCCGAAACGGAGACAGCAATGAACTATGGCTACACCTTC
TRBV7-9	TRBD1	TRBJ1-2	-	CASSNRDRAFDGYTF	TGTGCCAGCAGCAACCGGGACAGGGCGTTCGATGGCTACACCTTC
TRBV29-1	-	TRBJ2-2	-	CSVRGGNTGELFF	TGCAGCGTCCGAGGGGGGAACACCGGGGAGCTGTTTTTT
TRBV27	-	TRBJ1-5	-	CASSPGSRNQPQHF	TGTGCCAGCAGCCCAGGGTCTCGCAATCAGCCCCAGCATTTT
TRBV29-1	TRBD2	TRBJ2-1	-	CSVPTSGTYNEQFF	TGCAGCGTTCCGACTAGCGGAACCTACAATGAGCAGTTCTTC
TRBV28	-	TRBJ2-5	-	CASTRAGFEETQYF	TGTGCCAGCACGAGGGCGGGATTCGAAGAGACCCAGTACTTC
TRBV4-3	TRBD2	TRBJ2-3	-	CASSPRGGPGTDTQYF	TGCGCCAGCAGCCCCCGGGGGGGCCCTGGGACAGATACGCAGTATTTT
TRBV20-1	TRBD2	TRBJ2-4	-	CSAPGLAGVYIQYF	TGCAGTGCTCCCGGACTAGCGGGAGTGTACATTCAGTACTTC
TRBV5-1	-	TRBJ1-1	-	CASSWDPLGRLNTEAFF	TGCGCCAGCAGCTGGGACCCACTTGGCCGGCTGAACACTGAAGCTTTCTTT
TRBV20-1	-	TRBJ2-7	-	CSAQTGDSYEQYF	TGCAGTGCCCAGACTGGTGACTCCTACGAGCAGTACTTC
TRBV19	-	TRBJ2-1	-	CASSRAVHEQFF	TGTGCCAGTAGCAGAGCGGTCCATGAGCAGTTCTTC
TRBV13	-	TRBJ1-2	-	CASSKNSFRGYTF	TGTGCCAGCAGCAAAAATAGCTTCCGCGGCTACACCTTC
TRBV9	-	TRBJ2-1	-	CASSVGIGNEQFF	TGTGCCAGCAGCGTAGGCATAGGGAATGAGCAGTTCTTC
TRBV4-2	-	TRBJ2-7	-	CASSQDRSQTGSEQYF	TGTGCCAGCAGCCAAGACAGATCGCAAACAGGGAGCGAGCAGTACTTC
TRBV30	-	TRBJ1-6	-	CAWSVPRIRPGGYNSPLHF	TGTGCCTGGAGTGTACCTCGGATTCGGCCGGGAGGCTATAATTCACCCCTCCACTTT
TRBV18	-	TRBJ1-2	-	CASSPPGKNYGYTF	TGTGCCAGCTCACCACCAGGGAAGAACTATGGCTACACCTTC
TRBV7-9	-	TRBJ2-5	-	CASSPYQGRETQYF	TGTGCCAGCAGCCCCTATCAGGGGAGAGAGACCCAGTACTTC
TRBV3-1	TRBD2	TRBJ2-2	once	CASSQDWTGTTTGELFF	TGTGCCAGCAGCCAAGATTGGACCGGGACTACAACCGGGGAGCTGTTTTTT
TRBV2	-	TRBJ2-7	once	CASSITAPPLEQYF	TGTGCCAGTTCTATCACAGCGCCCCCGCTCGAGCAGTACTTC
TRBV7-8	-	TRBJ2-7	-	CASSFQGGPPEQYF	TGTGCCAGCAGTTTTCAAGGTGGACCCCCCGAGCAGTACTTC
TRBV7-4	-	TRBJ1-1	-	CASTYLHTGPNTEAFF	TGTGCCAGCACCTATCTTCACACAGGGCCGAACACTGAAGCTTTCTTT
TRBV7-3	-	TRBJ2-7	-	CASSLRGSRRDEQYF	TGTGCCAGCAGCTTACGCGGGTCCCGGCGGGACGAGCAGTACTTC
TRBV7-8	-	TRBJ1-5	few	CASSPLTGQPQHF	TGTGCCAGCAGCCCACTGACCGGGCAGCCCCAGCATTTT
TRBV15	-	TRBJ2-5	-	CARTGGNVTQYF	TGTGCACGAACTGGGGGGAATGTGACCCAGTACTTC
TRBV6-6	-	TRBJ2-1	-	CASSYWGNEQFF	TGTGCCAGCAGTTACTGGGGTAATGAGCAGTTCTTC
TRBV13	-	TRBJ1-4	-	CASSFRTYATNEKLFF	TGTGCCAGCAGCTTCCGGACTTATGCAACTAATGAAAAACTGTTTTTT
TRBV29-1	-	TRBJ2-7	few	CSVEMQGAPYEQYF	TGCAGCGTTGAAATGCAGGGAGCTCCCTACGAGCAGTACTTC
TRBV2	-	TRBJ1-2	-	CASSAADGYTF	TGTGCCAGCAGTGCAGCGGATGGCTACACCTTC